This TCR beta chain was retrieved from a study of shared clonotypes between healthy human individuals. CDR1 is MRHNA and CDR2 is SNTAGT in the germline V gene. This CDR3 region has 13 residues. The V and J ends lost 6 bases and 2 bases respectively, with 10 bases between them. Clones were read by immunoSEQ multiplex PCR, and TCRdb kept only the in-frame ones, dropping some. The table includes a few million clones, around nine tenths detected once. Specimen: naive CD4+ T cells sorted from blood. Described subset: CD45RA+ positively selected. This TCR was recovered from a man younger than 35 in good health. The chain uses TRBV6-4 and TRBJ1-2, with D maybe TRBD1 (6 bases). The chain's CDR3 is CASSPGQNYGYTF. As DNA, the CDR3 is TGTGCCAGCAGCCCCGGACAGAACTATGGCTACACCTTC.